This is a list of T cell receptor beta chains from one sample in a study of shared clonotypes between healthy human individuals. The protocol was immunoSEQ multiplex PCR, while the TCRdb copy is restricted to in-frame clones and leaves out a portion. The table records approximately 710,000 clones, roughly 87% of them present only once. The sequenced sample was memory CD8+ T cells from PBMCs. Source of these receptors: a man in his late teens or twenties in good health. Some clones in this sample may be carry-over from other donors' samples. The CDR3 runs from the conserved cysteine through the conserved F or W. A D gene is named only where the DNA matches it firmly. Clone size is stated in some rows and not others, as once, few, many or a class when expanded.

CDR3aa | CDR3nt | d_gene | j_gene | abundance | v_gene
CASRGRDRGSGELFF | TGTGCCAGCAGAGGACGGGACAGGGGATCCGGGGAGCTGTTTTTT | TRBD1 | TRBJ2-2 | NA | TRBV7-2
CASFTGTDTQYF | TGTGCCAGCTTTACAGGCACAGATACGCAGTATTTT | NA | TRBJ2-3 | NA | TRBV28
CASSEGDLRTSSYEQYF | TGTGCCAGCAGTGAAGGAGACTTGCGGACCAGCTCCTACGAGCAGTACTTC | NA | TRBJ2-7 | NA | TRBV2
CASMVTGENTEAFF | TGTGCCAGCATGGTTACAGGGGAGAACACTGAAGCTTTCTTT | TRBD1 | TRBJ1-1 | NA | TRBV25-1
CASSSGISYEQYF | TGTGCCAGCAGTTCGGGTATCTCCTACGAGCAGTACTTC | NA | TRBJ2-7 | NA | TRBV27
CASALSTGELFF | TGTGCCAGCGCCCTAAGCACCGGGGAGCTGTTTTTT | NA | TRBJ2-2 | NA | TRBV28
CASSVESRGGAEAFF | TGTGCCAGCAGCGTAGAGAGCAGGGGGGGGGCTGAAGCTTTCTTT | TRBD1 | TRBJ1-1 | NA | TRBV9
CASSAGPTDTQYF | TGTGCCAGCTCAGCTGGTCCCACAGATACGCAGTATTTT | NA | TRBJ2-3 | NA | TRBV7-8
CASSSPYEQYF | TGTGCCAGTAGTTCTCCCTACGAGCAGTACTTC | NA | TRBJ2-7 | NA | TRBV19
CASSSGLGNNEQFF | TGTGCCAGCAGCTCCGGACTAGGAAACAATGAGCAGTTCTTC | TRBD2 | TRBJ2-1 | NA | TRBV7-9
CASSPGLAASTDTQYF | TGTGCCAGCAGCCCGGGACTAGCAGCAAGCACAGATACGCAGTATTTT | TRBD2 | TRBJ2-3 | NA | TRBV27
CASSVQGAGSDTQYF | TGTGCCAGCAGCGTTCAGGGGGCTGGATCAGATACGCAGTATTTT | TRBD1 | TRBJ2-3 | NA | TRBV9
CASSIILAGGNYEQYF | TGTGCCAGCAGCATAATACTAGCGGGAGGTAATTACGAGCAGTACTTC | TRBD2 | TRBJ2-7 | NA | TRBV5-5
CASRRAGTENEKLFF | TGTGCCAGCAGACGAGCCGGGACGGAGAATGAAAAACTGTTTTTT | NA | TRBJ1-4 | many | TRBV7-9
CASSLGGKGNQPQHF | TGTGCCAGCAGTTTAGGAGGGAAGGGCAATCAGCCCCAGCATTTT | NA | TRBJ1-5 | NA | TRBV27
CASSYSSGAKSYEQYF | TGTGCCAGCAGTTACTCTAGCGGGGCTAAATCCTACGAGCAGTACTTC | TRBD2 | TRBJ2-7 | NA | TRBV6-5
CLVEGDYNEQFF | TGTCTTGTTGAGGGGGACTACAATGAGCAGTTCTTC | NA | TRBJ2-1 | NA | TRBV6-6
CASSYGTSLGTYEQYF | TGTGCCAGCAGCTACGGGACATCGCTGGGAACCTACGAGCAGTACTTC | NA | TRBJ2-7 | NA | TRBV5-4
CATSSGFNYEQYF | TGTGCCACCAGCAGTGGGTTTAACTACGAGCAGTACTTC | NA | TRBJ2-7 | NA | TRBV15
CSVEDSHLNTEAFF | TGCAGCGTTGAAGATTCACACTTGAACACTGAAGCTTTCTTT | NA | TRBJ1-1 | NA | TRBV29-1
CASSMNRLNYGYTF | TGTGCCAGCAGTATGAACCGGCTTAACTATGGCTACACCTTC | NA | TRBJ1-2 | NA | TRBV2
CASSQGLAGGSTDTQYF | TGCGCCAGCAGCCAAGGACTAGCGGGGGGAAGCACAGATACGCAGTATTTT | TRBD2 | TRBJ2-3 | NA | TRBV4-3
CASRPISNRPYTDTQYF | TGTGCCAGCAGGCCCATTTCGAACAGGCCATACACAGATACGCAGTATTTT | NA | TRBJ2-3 | NA | TRBV2
CASSTSGRIYEQYF | TGTGCCAGTAGCACTAGCGGGAGAATCTACGAGCAGTACTTC | TRBD2 | TRBJ2-7 | NA | TRBV19
CSVVGRENGELFF | TGCAGCGTTGTAGGGCGGGAGAACGGGGAGCTGTTTTTT | TRBD2 | TRBJ2-2 | NA | TRBV29-1
CASSGASFGRDGNEQFF | TGTGCCAGCAGCGGAGCGAGTTTTGGGCGGGATGGCAATGAGCAGTTCTTC | NA | TRBJ2-1 | NA | TRBV9
CSALRGNTIYF | TGCAGTGCCCTCCGTGGAAACACCATATATTTT | NA | TRBJ1-3 | NA | TRBV20-1
CAISEPTGTGSIGANVLTF | TGTGCCATCAGTGAGCCGACCGGGACAGGGAGTATAGGGGCCAACGTCCTGACTTTC | TRBD1 | TRBJ2-6 | NA | TRBV10-3
CASSQSCPSGRQSEQYF | TGCGCCAGCAGTCAATCTTGTCCTAGCGGGAGGCAGTCTGAGCAGTACTTC | TRBD2 | TRBJ2-7 | NA | TRBV23-1
CASSERDRGETQYF | TGTGCCAGCAGCGAACGGGACAGGGGGGAGACCCAGTACTTC | TRBD1 | TRBJ2-5 | NA | TRBV7-9
CASMGGGELFF | TGTGCCAGCATGGGTGGGGGGGAGCTGTTTTTT | NA | TRBJ2-2 | NA | TRBV28
CASSLAARKGPNTEAFF | TGCGCCAGCAGCTTGGCCGCTCGGAAAGGGCCAAACACTGAAGCTTTCTTT | NA | TRBJ1-1 | NA | TRBV5-1
CASSLLQAGNYGYTF | TGTGCCAGCAGTTTACTCCAGGCCGGGAACTATGGCTACACCTTC | NA | TRBJ1-2 | NA | TRBV28
CASSTGLAGDKVREPYNEQFF | TGTGCCAGTAGTACCGGACTAGCGGGAGATAAGGTGCGCGAGCCCTACAATGAGCAGTTCTTC | TRBD2 | TRBJ2-1 | once | TRBV19
CASSSTGYGYTF | TGTGCCAGCAGTTCAACAGGGTATGGCTACACCTTC | NA | TRBJ1-2 | NA | TRBV27
CASSPQLAGNEQFF | TGTGCCAGCAGCCCGCAACTAGCGGGGAATGAGCAGTTCTTC | TRBD2 | TRBJ2-1 | once | TRBV7-9
CASSFGTIADTQYF | TGTGCCAGCAGTTTTGGGACTATTGCAGATACGCAGTATTTT | TRBD2 | TRBJ2-3 | NA | TRBV28
CASSLFSTGILQETQYF | TGCGCCAGCAGCCTCTTTTCCACAGGGATTCTACAAGAGACCCAGTACTTC | NA | TRBJ2-5 | once | TRBV5-1
CASSVNSLSGNTIYF | TGTGCCAGCAGCGTGAACAGCCTCTCTGGAAACACCATATATTTT | NA | TRBJ1-3 | NA | TRBV9
CASSLGDRGPYEQYF | TGTGCCAGCAGCTTGGGGGACAGGGGACCCTACGAGCAGTACTTC | TRBD1 | TRBJ2-7 | few | TRBV5-6
CAISDPGLAGERYEQFF | TGTGCCATCAGTGACCCCGGACTAGCGGGAGAGCGCTATGAGCAGTTCTTC | TRBD2 | TRBJ2-1 | NA | TRBV10-3
CATRSARTGVSEQYF | TGTGCCACACGCAGCGCCCGGACAGGGGTCTCCGAGCAGTACTTC | TRBD1 | TRBJ2-7 | once | TRBV19
CASSFDRDYEQYF | TGTGCCAGCAGTTTTGACCGAGACTACGAGCAGTACTTC | NA | TRBJ2-7 | once | TRBV27
CASLGLGGGYGYTF | TGTGCCAGCCTCGGTCTCGGGGGAGGCTATGGCTACACCTTC | NA | TRBJ1-2 | NA | TRBV6-5
CASREPGRINQPQHF | TGTGCCAGCAGGGAACCGGGACGGATCAATCAGCCCCAGCATTTT | NA | TRBJ1-5 | NA | TRBV6-6
CASSQVGVGSEQYF | TGCGCCAGCAGCCAAGTTGGGGTGGGTTCCGAGCAGTACTTC | NA | TRBJ2-7 | NA | TRBV4-1
CASGQGSGELFF | TGTGCTAGTGGGCAGGGATCCGGGGAGCTGTTTTTT | NA | TRBJ2-2 | NA | TRBV12-5
CASSVATWGRGNTIYF | TGTGCCAGCAGCGTAGCTACATGGGGGCGCGGAAACACCATATATTTT | NA | TRBJ1-3 | NA | TRBV9